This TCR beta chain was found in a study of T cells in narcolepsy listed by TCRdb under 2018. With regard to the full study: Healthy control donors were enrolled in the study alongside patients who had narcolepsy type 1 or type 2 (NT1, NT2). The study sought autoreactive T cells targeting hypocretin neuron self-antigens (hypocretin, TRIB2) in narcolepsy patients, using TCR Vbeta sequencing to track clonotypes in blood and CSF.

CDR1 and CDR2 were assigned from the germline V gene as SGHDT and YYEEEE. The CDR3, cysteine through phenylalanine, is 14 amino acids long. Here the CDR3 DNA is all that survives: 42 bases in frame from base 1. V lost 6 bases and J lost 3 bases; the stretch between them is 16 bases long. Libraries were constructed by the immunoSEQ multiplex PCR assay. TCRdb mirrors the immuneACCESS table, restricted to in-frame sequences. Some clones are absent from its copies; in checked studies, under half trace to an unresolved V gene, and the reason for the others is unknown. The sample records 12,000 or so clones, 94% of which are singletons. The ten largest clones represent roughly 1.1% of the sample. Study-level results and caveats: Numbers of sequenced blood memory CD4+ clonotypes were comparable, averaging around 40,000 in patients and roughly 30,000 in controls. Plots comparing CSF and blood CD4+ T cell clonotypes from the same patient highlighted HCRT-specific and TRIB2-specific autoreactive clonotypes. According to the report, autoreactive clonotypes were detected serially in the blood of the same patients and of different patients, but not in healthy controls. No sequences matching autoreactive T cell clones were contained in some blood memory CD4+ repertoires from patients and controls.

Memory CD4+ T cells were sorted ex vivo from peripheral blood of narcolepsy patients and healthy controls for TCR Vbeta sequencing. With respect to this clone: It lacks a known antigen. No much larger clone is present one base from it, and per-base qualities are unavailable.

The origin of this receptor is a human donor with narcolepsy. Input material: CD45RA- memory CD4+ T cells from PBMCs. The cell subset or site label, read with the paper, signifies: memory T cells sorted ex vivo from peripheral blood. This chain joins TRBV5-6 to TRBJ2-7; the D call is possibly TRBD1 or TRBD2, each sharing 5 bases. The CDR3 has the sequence CASKGPGLRYEQYF. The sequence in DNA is TGTGCCAGCAAGGGACCGGGCCTGCGCTACGAGCAGTACTTC.